This T cell receptor (beta chain) came from a study of T cells in Graves' hyperthyroidism and ophthalmopathy. Germline V gene sequence: CDR1 DFQATT, CDR2 SNEGSKA (reference sequence). The V end was cut by 7 bases, the J end by 4 bases, with 19 bases between. CDR3 length equals 14 residues. RNA transcripts served as the template for amplifying TCR beta CDR3 regions. Primed by the HTBI set, a first-round RT-PCR was run on the TCR CDR3. TCRdb itself ran the multiplex PCR reads through MiXCR, one entry per CDR3 protein. The sample lists around 600,000 distinct CDR3 sequences; around 13% were seen once. This clonotype was observed a handful of times.

This chain uses TRBV20-1 with TRBJ1-2; weak D call: TRBD1 (5 bases). This TCR came from a woman aged 50 to 60 with Graves' ophthalmopathy. Input material: blood. The CDR3 bases are TGCAGTGGAACCCGGGGGGGGAAGATCTATGGCTACACCTTC. Its translation is CSGTRGGKIYGYTF.